The present T cell receptor (beta chain) was sequenced within a study of long-term antiretroviral therapy in people with HIV. Run at survey level, the immunoSEQ assay was version v3.0. TCRdb keeps only in-frame clones here, not all; method: immunoSEQ multiplex PCR. The sample lists roughly 29,000 clones; over 75% were seen once. The CDR3 is 15 residues long. V was cut by 0 bases and J by 0 bases, with 6 bases left in between. Germline values: CDR1 GTSNPN, CDR2 SVGIG (reference sequence). The chain carries TRBV30 and TRBJ2-6; D is ambiguous. The clonotype originates from a man aged 40-49 years with HIV. This material consisted of unsorted PBMCs, taken 3 years after starting antiretroviral therapy. CDR3 in DNA: TGTGCCTGGAGTGTAGGCAGCTCTGGGGCCAACGTCCTGACTTTC. As protein: CAWSVGSSGANVLTF.